This T cell receptor (beta chain) was obtained from a study of T cell repertoires in chronic hepatitis B (dated by TCRdb to between 2018 and 2020). Relative to germline, V is missing 1 base and J is missing 2 bases, with 3 bases of the junction outside any gene match. Based on the germline V gene, the CDR1 and CDR2 sequences are MNHNS and SASEGT. The CDR3, cysteine through phenylalanine, is 15 amino acids long. Only CDR3 DNA is held: 45 bases, read in frame from base 1. Receptor amplification or capture employed the immunoSEQ multiplex PCR assay. As stored in TCRdb, this immuneACCESS dataset retains in-frame rearrangements with V and J assigned. A fraction of the clones does not appear; measured against another copy, unresolved V genes explain less than half of the discrepancy, and the remainder lacks a known reason. This sample holds approximately 950 clones; 65% to 80% were observed only once. Of the sample, roughly 8% is held by the ten largest clones.

Comment on this clone: Its antigen is not yet known. No clone much larger than this one lies a single base away; base qualities are absent.

The chain uses TRBV6-1 and TRBJ2-3; 7 central nucleotides agree with TRBD2. The TCR was taken from a human donor with chronic hepatitis B virus infection. Sequencing was performed on total CD8+ T cells from PBMCs. The CDR3 reads CASSEGEGHTDTQYF. The nucleotide sequence reads as follows: TGTGCCAGCAGTGAAGGGGAGGGGCACACAGATACGCAGTATTTT.